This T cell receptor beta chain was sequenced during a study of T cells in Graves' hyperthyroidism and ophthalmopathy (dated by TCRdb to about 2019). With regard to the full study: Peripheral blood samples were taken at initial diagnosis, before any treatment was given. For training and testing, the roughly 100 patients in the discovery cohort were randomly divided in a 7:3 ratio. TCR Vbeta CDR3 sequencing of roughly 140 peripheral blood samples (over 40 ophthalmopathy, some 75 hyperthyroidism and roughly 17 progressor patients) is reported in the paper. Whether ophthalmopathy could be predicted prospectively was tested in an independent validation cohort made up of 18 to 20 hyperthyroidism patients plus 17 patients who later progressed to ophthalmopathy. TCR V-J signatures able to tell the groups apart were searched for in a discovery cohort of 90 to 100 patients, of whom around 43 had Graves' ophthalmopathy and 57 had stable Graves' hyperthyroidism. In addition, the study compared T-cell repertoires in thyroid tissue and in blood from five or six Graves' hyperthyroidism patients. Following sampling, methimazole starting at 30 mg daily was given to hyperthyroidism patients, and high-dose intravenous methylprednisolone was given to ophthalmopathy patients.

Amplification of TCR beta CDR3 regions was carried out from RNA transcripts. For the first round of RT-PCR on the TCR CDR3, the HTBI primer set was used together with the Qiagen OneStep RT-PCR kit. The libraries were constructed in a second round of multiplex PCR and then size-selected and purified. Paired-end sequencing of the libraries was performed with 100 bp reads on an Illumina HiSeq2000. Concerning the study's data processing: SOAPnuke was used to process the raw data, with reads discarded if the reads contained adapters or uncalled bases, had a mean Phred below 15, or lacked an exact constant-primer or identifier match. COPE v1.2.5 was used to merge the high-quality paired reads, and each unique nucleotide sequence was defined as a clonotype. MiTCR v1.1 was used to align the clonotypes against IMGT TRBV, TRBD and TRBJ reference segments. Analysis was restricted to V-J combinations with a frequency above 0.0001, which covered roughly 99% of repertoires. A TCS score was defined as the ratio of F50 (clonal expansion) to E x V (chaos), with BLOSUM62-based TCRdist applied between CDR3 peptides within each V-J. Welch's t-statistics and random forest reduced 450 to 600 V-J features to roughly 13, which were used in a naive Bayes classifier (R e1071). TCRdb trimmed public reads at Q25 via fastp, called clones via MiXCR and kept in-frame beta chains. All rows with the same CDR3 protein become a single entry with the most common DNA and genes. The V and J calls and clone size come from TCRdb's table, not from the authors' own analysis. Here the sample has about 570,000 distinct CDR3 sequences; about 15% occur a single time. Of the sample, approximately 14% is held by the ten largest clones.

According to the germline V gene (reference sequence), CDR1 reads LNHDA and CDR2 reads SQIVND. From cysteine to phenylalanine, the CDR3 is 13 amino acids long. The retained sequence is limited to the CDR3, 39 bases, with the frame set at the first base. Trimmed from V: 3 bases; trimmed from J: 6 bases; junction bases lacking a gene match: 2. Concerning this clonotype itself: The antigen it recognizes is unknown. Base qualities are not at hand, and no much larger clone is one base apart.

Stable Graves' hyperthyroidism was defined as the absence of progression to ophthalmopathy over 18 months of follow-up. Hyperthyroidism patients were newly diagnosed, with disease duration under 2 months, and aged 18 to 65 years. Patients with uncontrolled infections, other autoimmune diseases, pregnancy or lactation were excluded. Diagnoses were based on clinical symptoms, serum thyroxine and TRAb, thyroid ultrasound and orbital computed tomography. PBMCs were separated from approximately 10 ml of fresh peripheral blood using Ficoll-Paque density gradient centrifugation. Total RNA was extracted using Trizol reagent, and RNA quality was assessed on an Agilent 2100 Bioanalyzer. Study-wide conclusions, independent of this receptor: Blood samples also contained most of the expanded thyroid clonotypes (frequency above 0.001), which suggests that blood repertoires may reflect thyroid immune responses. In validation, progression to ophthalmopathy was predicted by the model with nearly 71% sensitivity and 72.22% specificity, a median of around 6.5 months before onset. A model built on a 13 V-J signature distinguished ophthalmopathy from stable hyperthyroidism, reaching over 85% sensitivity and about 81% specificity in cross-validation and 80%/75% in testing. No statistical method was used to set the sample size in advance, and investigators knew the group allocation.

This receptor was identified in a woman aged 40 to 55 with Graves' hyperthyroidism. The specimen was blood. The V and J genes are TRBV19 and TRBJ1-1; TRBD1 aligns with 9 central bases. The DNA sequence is TGTGCCAGTAGTATGGGACAGGGTGCTGAAGCTTTCTTT. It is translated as CASSMGQGAEAFF.